Given below is one T cell receptor (beta chain) in context. The data stem from a study of response to subunit inactivated influenza vaccine. TCRdb processed the RT-PCR reads anew with MiXCR; each CDR3 protein has one entry. Of about 520,000 distinct CDR3 sequences detected, around 7.7% appear once; the ten largest clones hold over 10%. The V gene lost 1 base and the J gene lost 0 bases, with 10 bases spanning the gap. Looked up from germline, CDR1 is SGHDN and CDR2 is FVKESK. The CDR3 is 16 amino acids. The clonotype was recovered from a man aged 45 to 75 who received an inactivated influenza vaccine. This sample comprised PBMCs from blood, obtained 23 months after vaccination. The chain joins TRBV14 to TRBJ2-1; no reliable D call. The CDR3 DNA sequence: TGTGCCAGCAGCCAAGTCCCCGGGTCCTCCTACAATGAGCAGTTCTTC. It translates to CASSQVPGSSYNEQFF.